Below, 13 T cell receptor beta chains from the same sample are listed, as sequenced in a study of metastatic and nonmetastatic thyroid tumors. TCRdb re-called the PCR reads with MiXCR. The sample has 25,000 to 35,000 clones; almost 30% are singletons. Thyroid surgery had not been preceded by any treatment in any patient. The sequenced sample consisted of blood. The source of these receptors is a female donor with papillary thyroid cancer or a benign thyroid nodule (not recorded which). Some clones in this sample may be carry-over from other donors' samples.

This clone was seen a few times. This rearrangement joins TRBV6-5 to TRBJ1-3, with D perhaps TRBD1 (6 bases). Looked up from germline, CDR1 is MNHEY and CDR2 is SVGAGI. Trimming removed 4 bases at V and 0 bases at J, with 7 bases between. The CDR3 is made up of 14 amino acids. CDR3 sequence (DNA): TGTGCCAGCAGTTGGACAGACTCTGGAAACACCATATATTTT. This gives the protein CASSWTDSGNTIYF.

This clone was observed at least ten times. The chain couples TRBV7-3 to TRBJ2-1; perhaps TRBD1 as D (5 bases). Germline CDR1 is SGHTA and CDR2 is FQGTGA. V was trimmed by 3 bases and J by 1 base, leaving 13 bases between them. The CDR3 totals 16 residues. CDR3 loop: CASSFNSQGSYNEQFF. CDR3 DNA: TGTGCCAGCAGCTTTAATAGTCAGGGTTCCTACAATGAGCAGTTCTTC. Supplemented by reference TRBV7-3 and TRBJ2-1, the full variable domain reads GAGVSQTPSNKVTEKGKYVELRCDPISGHTALYWYRQSLGQGPEFLIYFQGTGAADDSGLPNDRFFAVRPEGSVSTLKIQRTERGDSAVYLCASSFNSQGSYNEQFFGPGTRLTVL.

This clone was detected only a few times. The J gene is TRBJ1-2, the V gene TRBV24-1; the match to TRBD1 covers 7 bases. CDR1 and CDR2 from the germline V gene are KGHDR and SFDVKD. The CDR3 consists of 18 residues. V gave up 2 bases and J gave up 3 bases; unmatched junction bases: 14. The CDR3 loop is CATSDSPGGQEHDYGYTF. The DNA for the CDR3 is TGTGCCACCAGTGATTCCCCAGGGGGGCAGGAACATGACTATGGCTACACCTTC.

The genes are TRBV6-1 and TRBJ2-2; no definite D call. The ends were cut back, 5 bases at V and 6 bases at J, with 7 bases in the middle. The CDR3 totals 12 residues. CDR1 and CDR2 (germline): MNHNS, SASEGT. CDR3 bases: TGTGCCAGCAGTCCTACAGCCGGGGAGCTGTTTTTT. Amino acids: CASSPTAGELFF.

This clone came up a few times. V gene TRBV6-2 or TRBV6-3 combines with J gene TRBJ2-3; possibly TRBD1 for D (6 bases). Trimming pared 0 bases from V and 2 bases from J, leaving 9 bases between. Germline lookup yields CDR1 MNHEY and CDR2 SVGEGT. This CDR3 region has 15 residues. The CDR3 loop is CASSYSRGHTDTQYF. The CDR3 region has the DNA TGTGCCAGCAGTTACTCGAGGGGACACACAGATACGCAGTATTTT.

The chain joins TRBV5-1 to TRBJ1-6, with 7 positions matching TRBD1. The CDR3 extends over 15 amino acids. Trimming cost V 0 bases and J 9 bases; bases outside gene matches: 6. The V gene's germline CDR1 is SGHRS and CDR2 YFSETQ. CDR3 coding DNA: TGCGCCAGCAGCTTGGACGGGGCAGGGGGTTCACCCCTCCACTTT. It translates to CASSLDGAGGSPLHF.

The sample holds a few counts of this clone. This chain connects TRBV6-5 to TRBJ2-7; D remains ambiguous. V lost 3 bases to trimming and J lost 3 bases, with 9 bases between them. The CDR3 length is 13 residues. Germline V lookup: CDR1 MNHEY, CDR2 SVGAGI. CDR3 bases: TGTGCCAGCAGTTATAGTCTTTACTACGAGCAGTACTTC. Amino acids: CASSYSLYYEQYF.

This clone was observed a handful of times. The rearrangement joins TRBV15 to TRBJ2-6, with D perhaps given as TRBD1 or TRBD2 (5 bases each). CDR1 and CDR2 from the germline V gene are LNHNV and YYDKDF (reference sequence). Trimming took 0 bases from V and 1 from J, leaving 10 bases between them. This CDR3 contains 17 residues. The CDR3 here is CATSRDPGRSGANVLTF. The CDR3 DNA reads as TGTGCCACCAGCAGAGATCCGGGGCGTTCTGGGGCCAACGTCCTGACTTTC.

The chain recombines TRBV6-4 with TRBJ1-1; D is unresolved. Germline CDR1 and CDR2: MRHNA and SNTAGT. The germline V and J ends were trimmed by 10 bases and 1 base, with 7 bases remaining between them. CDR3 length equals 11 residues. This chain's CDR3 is CAISENTEAFF. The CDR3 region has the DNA TGTGCCATCAGCGAGAACACTGAAGCTTTCTTT.

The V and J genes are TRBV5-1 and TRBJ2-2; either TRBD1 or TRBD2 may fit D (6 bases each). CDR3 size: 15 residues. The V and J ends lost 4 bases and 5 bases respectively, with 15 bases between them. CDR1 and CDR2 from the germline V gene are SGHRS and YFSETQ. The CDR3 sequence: CASSNGGSWTGELFF. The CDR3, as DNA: TGCGCCAGCAGCAACGGGGGCTCATGGACCGGGGAGCTGTTTTTT.

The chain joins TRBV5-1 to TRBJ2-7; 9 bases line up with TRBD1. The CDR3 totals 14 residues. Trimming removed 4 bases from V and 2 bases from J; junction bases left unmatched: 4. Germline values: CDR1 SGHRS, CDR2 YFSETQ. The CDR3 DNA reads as TGCGCCAGCAGCGGTACAGGGGGCACCTACGAGCAGTACTTC. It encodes CASSGTGGTYEQYF.

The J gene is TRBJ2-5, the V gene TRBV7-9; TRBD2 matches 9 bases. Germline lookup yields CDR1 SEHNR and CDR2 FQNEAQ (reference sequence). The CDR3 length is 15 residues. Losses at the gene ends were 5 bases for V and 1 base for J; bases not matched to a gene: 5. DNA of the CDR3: TGTGCCAGCAGCCGTACGACTAGCGGCCAAGAGACCCAGTACTTC. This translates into CASSRTTSGQETQYF.

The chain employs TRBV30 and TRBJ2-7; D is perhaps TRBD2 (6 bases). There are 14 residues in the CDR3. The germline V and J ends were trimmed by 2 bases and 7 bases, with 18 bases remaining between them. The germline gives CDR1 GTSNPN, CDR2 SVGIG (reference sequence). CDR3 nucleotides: TGTGCCTGGAGTAGAATCGCGGGAAGAGGGGAGCAGTACTTC. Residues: CAWSRIAGRGEQYF.